These 29 T cell receptor beta chains were all obtained from the same sample, sequenced in a study of cytomegalovirus exposure and HLA in healthy donors. PCR was performed using 60 Vbeta and 13 Jbeta primers. Sequencing used immunoSEQ multiplex PCR; TCRdb keeps in-frame clones, though not all of them. The sample lists around 180,000 clones; 65% to 85% were seen once. The specimen sequenced was PBMCs. Receptors originate from a man between 60 and 75 years old in good health and CMV-seronegative.

This chain connects TRBV4-1 to TRBJ2-7; D might be TRBD2 (6 bases). Germline lookup yields CDR1 MGHRA and CDR2 YSYEKL. This CDR3 comprises 14 residues. V was shortened by 3 bases and J by 4 bases, with 13 bases between the two germline ends. The CDR3 DNA sequence: TGCGCCAGCAGCCAGACGGGAGTCGGGTACGAGCAGTACTTC. Its translation: CASSQTGVGYEQYF.

This chain uses TRBV5-4 with TRBJ2-5; D unresolved. V shed 1 base and J shed 5 bases, with 12 bases lying between them. The germline V gene encodes CDR1 SGHNT and CDR2 YYREEE (reference sequence). The CDR3 is 14 residues long. The CDR3 DNA sequence: TGTGCCAGCAGCTTGAGCGAGGAAAGGGAGACCCAGTACTTC. Translating it yields CASSLSEERETQYF.

The chain recombines TRBV5-1 with TRBJ1-1, with a weak D call TRBD1 (5 bases). CDR1 is SGHRS, CDR2 YFSETQ, per germline. The length of the CDR3 is 15 residues. Trimming took 0 bases from V and 0 from J, leaving 9 bases between them. CDR3 sequence reads: CASSLVGGMNTEAFF. In nucleotides, the CDR3 is TGCGCCAGCAGCTTGGTCGGGGGGATGAACACTGAAGCTTTCTTT.

This clone was seen only once. The rearrangement joins TRBV5-8 to TRBJ2-5; 8 nucleotides align to TRBD1. The tail of the sequence fits TRBJ2-7 better, so the J call may be wrong. The CDR3 is made up of 14 amino acids. Germline CDR1 reads SGHTS; CDR2 reads YDEGEE. The CDR3 nucleotides read TGTGCCAGCAGCTTACAGGGGGGCACCTACGAGCAGTACTTC. This sequence encodes CASSLQGGTYEQYF.

The chain uses TRBV7-2 and TRBJ2-1; 14 bases align to TRBD2. The V gene's germline CDR1 is SGHTA and CDR2 FQGNSA. The CDR3 runs to 16 residues. The ends lost 6 bases at V and 9 bases at J; junction bases unmatched: 10. DNA for the CDR3: TGTGCCAGCAGGACTGGGACTAGCGGGAGCTGGGGTGAGCAGTTCTTC. Its protein product is CASRTGTSGSWGEQFF.

This clone was observed a few times. The chain has TRBV7-3 and TRBJ2-1, with 13 bases aligning to TRBD2. V dropped 5 bases and J dropped 9; count of bases not matched to a gene: 7. Germline V lookup: CDR1 SGHTA, CDR2 FQGTGA. This CDR3 is 15 amino acids long. The CDR3 nucleotides read TGTGCCAGCAGCCCTGGGACTAGCGGGAACGGTGAGCAGTTCTTC. Protein sequence: CASSPGTSGNGEQFF.

V is TRBV5-4 and J is TRBJ1-2, with 7 bases matching TRBD1. From germline, CDR1 is SGHNT and CDR2 YYREEE (reference sequence). This CDR3 has 14 amino acids. The V gene end was trimmed by 6 bases and the J gene end by 4 bases; junction bases not matched to a gene: 9. The CDR3 spells CASTTPGGSYGYTF. CDR3 DNA sequence: TGTGCCAGCACCACCCCAGGGGGGAGCTATGGCTACACCTTC.

The V and J genes are TRBV12-2 and TRBJ1-5. TRBV12-2 is a documented pseudogene. CDR3 length equals 14 residues. The CDR3 is CASRLGGFNQPQNF. As DNA, the CDR3 is TGTGCAAGTCGCTTAGGCGGGTTCAATCAGCCCCAGAATTTT.

This clone came up a few times. The V and J genes are TRBV6-6 and TRBJ1-2; the D is unclear. The CDR3 loop spans 11 amino acids. The germline V gene has CDR1 MNHNY and CDR2 SVGAGI (reference sequence). V was cut by 8 bases and J by 3 bases, with 7 bases left in between. CDR3 sequence (DNA): TGTGCCAGCCGCCAGGACTATGGCTACACCTTC. This codes for CASRQDYGYTF.

The chain carries TRBV11-2 and TRBJ2-3; D is possibly TRBD2 (6 bases). The V and J ends lost 5 bases and 8 bases respectively, with 14 bases between them. From germline, CDR1 is SGHAT and CDR2 FQNNGV. The CDR3 consists of 13 residues. CDR3 DNA sequence: TGTGCCAGCAGCGCGGGGTATGGGGGTACGCAGTATTTT. It specifies CASSAGYGGTQYF.

Notes on this clone: The identical CDR3 is also encoded by other nucleotide sequences in the sample. The chain is built from TRBV5-1 and TRBJ1-1; 7 bases are shared with TRBD1. Germline-derived CDR1 and CDR2 are SGHRS and YFSETQ. CDR3 size: 13 residues. V was pared by 4 bases and J by 5 bases, with 5 bases of the junction left unmatched. The CDR3 spells CASSLGQSTEAFF. The CDR3 DNA sequence: TGCGCCAGCAGCCTGGGACAGTCTACTGAAGCTTTCTTT.

The CDR3 protein is CASTKSLRQERDTEAFF. The CDR3 nucleotides are TGTGCCAGTACCAAGTCCCTTCGACAGGAGAGGGACACTGAAGCTTTCTTT. The chain has TRBV19 and TRBJ1-1, with D perhaps TRBD1 (6 bases). Trimming stripped 7 bases from V and 3 bases from J, with 24 bases between. Germline V gene sequence: CDR1 LNHDA, CDR2 SQIVND (reference sequence). The length of the CDR3 is 17 residues.

This chain connects TRBV14 to TRBJ2-2, with 8 nucleotides matching TRBD1. This CDR3 is built from 16 residues. The germline CDR1 and CDR2 sequences are SGHDN and FVKESK. J gave up 8 bases and V 2 bases, and 10 bases lay outside the gene matches. Written as DNA, the CDR3 is TGTGCCAGCAGCCAACTAGACAGGGGTGCAACGGGGGAGCTGTTTTTT. It specifies CASSQLDRGATGELFF.

This clone has a single count. The V and J genes are TRBV7-8 and TRBJ2-7, with 12 bases matching TRBD2. The CDR3 runs to 15 residues. With V trimmed by 5 bases and J by 4 bases, 6 bases remained unmatched. Germline loops: CDR1 SGHVS, CDR2 FQNEAQ. CDR3 residues: CASSPTSGRVYEQYF. The CDR3 DNA is TGTGCCAGCAGCCCGACTAGCGGGAGAGTGTACGAGCAGTACTTC.

The gene calls are TRBV19 and TRBJ1-5; 11 bases line up with TRBD1. J was trimmed by 0 bases and V by 10 bases; bases with no gene match: 11. The CDR3 has 17 residues. Germline-derived CDR1 and CDR2 are LNHDA and SQIVND (reference sequence). CDR3 protein: CATRPGTGGSSNQPQHF. DNA of the CDR3: TGTGCCACCAGACCGGGGACAGGGGGATCTAGCAATCAGCCCCAGCATTTT.

The rearrangement links TRBV6-5 to TRBJ2-5; 10 nucleotides match TRBD1. CDR3 length: 15 residues. Germline V lookup: CDR1 MNHEY, CDR2 SVGAGI. The junction had 7 bases not matched to a gene; V was cut back by 2 bases and J by 7 bases. This chain's CDR3 is CASSYRDRGRGTQYF. CDR3 bases: TGTGCCAGCAGTTACCGGGACAGGGGACGTGGGACCCAGTACTTC.

This clone was recorded only once. The chain employs TRBV15 and TRBJ1-2; tentative D call: TRBD1 (5 bases). V was shortened by 1 base and J by 2 bases, with 8 bases between the two germline ends. CDR1 LNHNV and CDR2 YYDKDF come from the germline V gene (reference sequence). The CDR3 has 14 residues. The CDR3 reads CATSRGRVNYGYTF. The CDR3 DNA sequence: TGTGCCACCAGCAGAGGCAGGGTGAACTATGGCTACACCTTC. Complete variable domain (other parts from reference TRBV15 and TRBJ1-2): DAMVIQNPRYQVTQFGKPVTLSCSQTLNHNVMYWYQQKSSQAPKLLFHYYDKDFNNEADTPDNFQSRRPNTSFCFLDIRSPGLGDTAMYLCATSRGRVNYGYTFGSGTRLTVV.

CDR3 DNA: TGCGCCAGCAGCCAAGATCCGGCAGGGAATCAGCCCCAGCATTTT. As protein: CASSQDPAGNQPQHF. The rearrangement uses TRBV4-1 and TRBJ1-5; TRBD1 might be the D (5 bases). This CDR3 has 15 residues. Germline loops: CDR1 MGHRA, CDR2 YSYEKL. V was cut by 0 bases and J by 4 bases, with 10 bases left in between.

The sample holds one count of this clone. The gene calls are TRBV27 and TRBJ2-6, with D unclear. Germline assignment: CDR1 MNHEY and CDR2 SMNVEV (reference sequence). The CDR3 length is 15 residues. V lost 3 bases and J lost 9, with 15 bases in between. The CDR3 loop is CASSFLSDTSNVLTF. Written as DNA, the CDR3 is TGTGCCAGCAGTTTTTTGTCCGACACCAGCAACGTCCTGACTTTC.

The chain recombines TRBV14 with TRBJ1-2; maybe TRBD1 (5 bases). This CDR3 contains 14 residues. V dropped 2 bases and J dropped 4 bases, with 11 bases sitting between them. Germline V gene lookup returns CDR1 SGHDN and CDR2 FVKESK. The CDR3 here is CASSQLQAAYGYTF. The CDR3, as DNA: TGTGCCAGCAGCCAATTACAGGCCGCCTATGGCTACACCTTC.

This clone occurred a few times. The chain uses TRBV11-2 and TRBJ2-7; 9 positions agree with TRBD1. J gave up 0 bases and V 8 bases, and 8 bases lay outside the gene matches. CDR1 and CDR2 (germline): SGHAT, FQNNGV. The CDR3 contains 15 residues. CDR3 sequence reads: CASYPGQGASYEQYF. The CDR3 nucleotides are TGTGCCAGCTACCCGGGACAGGGCGCCTCCTACGAGCAGTACTTC.

The V and J genes are TRBV5-6 and TRBJ2-2; a possible D gene is TRBD1 (5 bases). Germline assignment: CDR1 SGHDT and CDR2 YYEEEE. This CDR3 comprises 16 residues. V lost 0 bases, J lost 3 bases, and 12 bases lay in between. DNA for the CDR3: TGTGCCAGCAGCTTGGTTGTGGGGCAGGACACCGGGGAGCTGTTTTTT. Protein product: CASSLVVGQDTGELFF.

The rearrangement joins TRBV9 to TRBJ2-2; 7 nucleotides agree with TRBD2. CDR3 length: 14 amino acids. Germline trimming cut 6 bases from V and 6 bases from J; bases unmatched to any gene: 8. Germline V gives CDR1 SGDLS, CDR2 YYNGEE. The CDR3 sequence is CASTYAGAAGELFF. The CDR3 DNA follows: TGTGCCAGCACCTATGCGGGAGCCGCCGGGGAGCTGTTTTTT.

This clone has more than one count but fewer than ten. The chain couples TRBV4-1 to TRBJ1-1; no clear D. From germline, CDR1 is MGHRA and CDR2 YSYEKL. Trimming stripped 3 bases from V and 5 bases from J, with 16 bases between. CDR3 length equals 15 residues. This chain's CDR3 is CASSHNTGGGTEAFF. The CDR3 DNA is TGCGCCAGCAGCCATAATACGGGAGGAGGGACTGAAGCTTTCTTT.

The gene calls are TRBV18 and TRBJ1-5; D remains ambiguous. Trimming left V 3 bases short and J 4 bases short, with 7 bases between. CDR1 KGHSH and CDR2 LQKENI come from the germline V gene. The CDR3 sequence is 13 residues long. The CDR3 DNA sequence: TGTGCCAGCTCACCTGGCAGGAATCAGCCCCAGCATTTT. Protein: CASSPGRNQPQHF.

This clone was counted between two and nine times. This rearrangement joins TRBV7-3 to TRBJ2-2; D uncertain. CDR3 length: 14 residues. The V gene's germline CDR1 is SGHTA and CDR2 FQGTGA. V lost 3 bases and J lost 2, with 7 bases in between. CDR3 sequence reads: CASSFTPNTGELFF. The CDR3 coding sequence is TGTGCCAGCAGCTTTACTCCTAACACCGGGGAGCTGTTTTTT.

V gene TRBV19 combines with J gene TRBJ1-4; TRBD1 matches at 9 bases. The CDR3 has 15 amino acids. The V gene's germline CDR1 is LNHDA and CDR2 SQIVND (reference sequence). V dropped 6 bases and J dropped 5; count of bases not matched to a gene: 7. The CDR3 is CASRAQDRGNEKLFF. CDR3 coding DNA: TGTGCCAGTAGAGCTCAGGACAGGGGAAATGAAAAACTGTTTTTT.

The rearrangement links TRBV5-1 to TRBJ2-3, with D perhaps matching TRBD2 (5 bases). Trimming left V 0 bases short and J 4 bases short, with 12 bases between. This CDR3 has 15 residues. Germline CDR1 reads SGHRS; CDR2 reads YFSETQ. CDR3 in amino acids: CASSLDGGQPDTQYF. CDR3 DNA: TGCGCCAGCAGCTTGGACGGCGGGCAGCCAGATACGCAGTATTTT.

The chain employs TRBV5-1 and TRBJ1-1; 10 bases match TRBD1. With 5 bases clipped from V and 4 bases from J, the junction kept 8 bases outside the gene matches. CDR1 is SGHRS, CDR2 YFSETQ, per germline. The CDR3 totals 15 residues. This chain's CDR3 is CASRIRQGAATEAFF. The CDR3 DNA reads TGCGCCAGCAGGATACGACAGGGGGCGGCCACTGAAGCTTTCTTT.